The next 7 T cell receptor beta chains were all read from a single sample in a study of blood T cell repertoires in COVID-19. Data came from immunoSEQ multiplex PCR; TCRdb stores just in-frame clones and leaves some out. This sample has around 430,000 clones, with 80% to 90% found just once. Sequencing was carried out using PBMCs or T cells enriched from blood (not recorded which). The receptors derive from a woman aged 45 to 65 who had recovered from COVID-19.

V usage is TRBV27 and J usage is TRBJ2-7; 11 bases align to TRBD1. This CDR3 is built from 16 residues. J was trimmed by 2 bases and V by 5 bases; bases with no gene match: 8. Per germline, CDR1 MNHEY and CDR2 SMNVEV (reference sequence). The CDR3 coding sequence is TGTGCCAGCAGTCGTACCGGGACAGGGGGGCCCTACGAGCAGTACTTC. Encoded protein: CASSRTGTGGPYEQYF.

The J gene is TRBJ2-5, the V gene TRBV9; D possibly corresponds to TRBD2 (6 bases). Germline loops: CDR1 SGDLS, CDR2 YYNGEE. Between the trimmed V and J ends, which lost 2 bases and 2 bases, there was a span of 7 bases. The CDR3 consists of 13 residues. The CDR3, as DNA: TGTGCCAGCAGCGTTGGGGGGCAAGAGACCCAGTACTTC. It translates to CASSVGGQETQYF. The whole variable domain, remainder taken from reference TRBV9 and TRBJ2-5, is DSGVTQTPKHLITATGQRVTLRCSPRSGDLSVYWYQQSLDQGLQFLIQYYNGEERAKGNILERFSAQQFPDLHSELNLSSLELGDSALYFCASSVGGQETQYFGPGTRLLVL.

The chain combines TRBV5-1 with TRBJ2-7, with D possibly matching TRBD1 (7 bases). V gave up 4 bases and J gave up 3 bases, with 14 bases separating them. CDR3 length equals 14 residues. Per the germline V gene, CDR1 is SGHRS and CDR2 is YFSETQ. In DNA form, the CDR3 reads TGCGCCAGCAGCCCGGGGGCAGGGGGCTACGAGCAGTACTTC. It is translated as CASSPGAGGYEQYF.

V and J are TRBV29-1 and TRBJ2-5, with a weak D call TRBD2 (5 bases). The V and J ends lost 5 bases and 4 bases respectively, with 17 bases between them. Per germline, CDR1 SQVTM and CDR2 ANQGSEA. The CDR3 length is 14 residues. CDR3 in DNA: TGCAGCGTTCTAATGGGCGGGTTACGAGAGACCCAGTACTTC. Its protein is CSVLMGGLRETQYF.

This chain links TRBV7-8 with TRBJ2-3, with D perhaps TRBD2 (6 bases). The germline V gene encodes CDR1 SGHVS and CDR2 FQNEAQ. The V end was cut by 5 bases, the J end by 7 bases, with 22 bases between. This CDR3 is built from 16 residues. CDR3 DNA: TGTGCCAGCAGCGTCACGACTAGACGGGTTTCAAATACGCAGTATTTT. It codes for CASSVTTRRVSNTQYF. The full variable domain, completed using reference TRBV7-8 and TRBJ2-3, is GAGVSQSPRYKVAKRGQDVALRCDPISGHVSLFWYQQALGQGPEFLTYFQNEAQLDKSGLPSDRFFAERPEGSVSTLKIQRTQQEDSAVYLCASSVTTRRVSNTQYFGPGTRLTVL.

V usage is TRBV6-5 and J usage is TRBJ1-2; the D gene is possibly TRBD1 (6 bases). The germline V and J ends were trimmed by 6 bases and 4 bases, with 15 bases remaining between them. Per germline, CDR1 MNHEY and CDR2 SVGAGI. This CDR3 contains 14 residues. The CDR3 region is CASSQTTGSYGYTF. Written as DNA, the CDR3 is TGTGCCAGCAGCCAAACGACAGGTTCCTATGGCTACACCTTC.

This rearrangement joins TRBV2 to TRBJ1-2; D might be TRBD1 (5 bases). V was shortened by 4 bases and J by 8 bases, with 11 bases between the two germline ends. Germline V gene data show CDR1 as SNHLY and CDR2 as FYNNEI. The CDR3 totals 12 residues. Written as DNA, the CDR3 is TGTGCCAGCAGTGCGCGCAGGGAAGGCTACACCTTC. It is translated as CASSARREGYTF.